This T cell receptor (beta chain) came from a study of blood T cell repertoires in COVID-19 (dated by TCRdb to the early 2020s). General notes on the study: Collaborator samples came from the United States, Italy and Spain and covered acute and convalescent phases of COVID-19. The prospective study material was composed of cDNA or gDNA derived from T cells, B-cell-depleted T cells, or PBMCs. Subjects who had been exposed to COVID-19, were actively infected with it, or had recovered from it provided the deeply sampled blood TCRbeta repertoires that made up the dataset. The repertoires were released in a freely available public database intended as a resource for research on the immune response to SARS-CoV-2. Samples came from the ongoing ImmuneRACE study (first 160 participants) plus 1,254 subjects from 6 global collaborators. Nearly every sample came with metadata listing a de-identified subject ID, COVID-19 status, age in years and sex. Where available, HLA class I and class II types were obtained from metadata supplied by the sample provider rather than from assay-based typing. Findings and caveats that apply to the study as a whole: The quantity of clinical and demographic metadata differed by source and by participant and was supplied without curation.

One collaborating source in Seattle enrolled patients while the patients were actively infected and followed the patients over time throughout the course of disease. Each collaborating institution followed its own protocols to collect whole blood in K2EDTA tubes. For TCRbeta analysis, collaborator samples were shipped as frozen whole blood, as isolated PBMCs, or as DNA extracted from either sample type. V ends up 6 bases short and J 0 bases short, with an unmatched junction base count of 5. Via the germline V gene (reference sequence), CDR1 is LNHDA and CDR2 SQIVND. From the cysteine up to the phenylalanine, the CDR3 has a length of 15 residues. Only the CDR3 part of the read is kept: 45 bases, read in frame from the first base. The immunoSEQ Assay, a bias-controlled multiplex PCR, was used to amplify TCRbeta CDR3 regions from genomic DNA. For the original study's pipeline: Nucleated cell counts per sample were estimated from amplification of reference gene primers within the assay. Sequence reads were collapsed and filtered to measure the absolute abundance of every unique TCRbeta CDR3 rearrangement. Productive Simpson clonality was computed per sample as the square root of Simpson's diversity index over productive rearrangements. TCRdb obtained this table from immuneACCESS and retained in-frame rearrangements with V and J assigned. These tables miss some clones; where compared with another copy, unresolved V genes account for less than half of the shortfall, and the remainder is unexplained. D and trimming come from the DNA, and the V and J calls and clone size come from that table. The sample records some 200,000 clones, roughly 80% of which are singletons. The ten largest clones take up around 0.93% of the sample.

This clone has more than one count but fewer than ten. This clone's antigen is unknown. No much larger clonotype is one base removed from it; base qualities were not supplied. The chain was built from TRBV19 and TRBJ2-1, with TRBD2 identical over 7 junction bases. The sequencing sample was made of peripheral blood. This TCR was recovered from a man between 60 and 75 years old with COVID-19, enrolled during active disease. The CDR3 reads CASRRLADSYNEQFF. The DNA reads TGTGCCAGTAGGCGGCTAGCGGACTCCTACAATGAGCAGTTCTTC.